The T cell receptor (beta chain) under discussion was sequenced for a study of T cells in Graves' hyperthyroidism and ophthalmopathy. CDR1 is KGHSH and CDR2 is LQKENI in the germline V gene. The CDR3 consists of 17 residues. Trimming took 4 bases from V and 4 from J; bases not matched to a gene: 12. Study results and caveats: Patients with ophthalmopathy were separated from those with stable hyperthyroidism by a 13 V-J model.

RNA transcripts were the template for amplifying TCR beta CDR3 regions. HTBI primers drove first-round RT-PCR of the TCR CDR3. TCRdb itself ran the multiplex PCR reads through MiXCR, one entry per CDR3 protein. The profile shows a few hundred thousand distinct CDR3 sequences, 15% to 19% of them singletons. This clonotype has ten or more counts. Its antigen is undetermined. The receptor was derived from a woman between 18 and 30 years old with Graves' hyperthyroidism that later progressed to Graves' ophthalmopathy. The V and J genes are TRBV18 and TRBJ2-3; 9 bases are a match to TRBD2. Sequenced material: blood. Here the CDR3 DNA reads TGTGCCAGCTCACAAAGGAGCGGGAGGCCCTACCCAGATACGCAGTATTTT. Translated, it gives CASSQRSGRPYPDTQYF.